This T cell receptor (beta chain) was captured in a study of blood T cell repertoires in COVID-19. Study-wide background: Sites across the United States, Italy and Spain contributed samples from acute and convalescent COVID-19. PBMCs, B-cell-depleted T cells, or T cells provided the cDNA or gDNA that made up the material.

V was cut by 5 bases and J by 6 bases, with 13 bases left in between. Germline V gives CDR1 GTSNPN, CDR2 SVGIG (reference sequence). The CDR3 sequence is 12 residues long. Original data processing: By means of reference gene primer amplification, nucleated cell counts were estimated. TCRdb's table, derived via immunoSEQ multiplex PCR, lists solely in-frame clones and lacks some. D and trimming were read from the DNA, whereas the V and J calls and clone size are those reported in that table. This table has about 220,000 clones, 65% to 90% appearing once. This TCR derives from a man aged 35-49 years who had recovered from COVID-19. This chain joins TRBV30 and TRBJ1-2; possible D gene TRBD1, 6 bases. Sequenced sample: peripheral blood. The DNA of the CDR3 is TGTGCCTGGGAGACAGGAGGTAATGGCTACACCTTC. Translated, it gives CAWETGGNGYTF.